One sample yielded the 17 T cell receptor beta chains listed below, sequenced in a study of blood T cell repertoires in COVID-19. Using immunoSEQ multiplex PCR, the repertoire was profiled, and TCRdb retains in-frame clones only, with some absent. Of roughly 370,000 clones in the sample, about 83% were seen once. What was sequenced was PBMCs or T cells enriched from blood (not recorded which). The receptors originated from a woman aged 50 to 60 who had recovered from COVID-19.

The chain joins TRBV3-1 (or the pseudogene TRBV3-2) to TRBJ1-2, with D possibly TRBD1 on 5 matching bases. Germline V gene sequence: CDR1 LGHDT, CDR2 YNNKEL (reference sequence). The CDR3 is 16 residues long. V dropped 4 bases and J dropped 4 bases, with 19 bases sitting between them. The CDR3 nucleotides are TGTGCCAGCAGCCCTACCGGGGGGGGATCGTTCTATGGCTACACCTTC. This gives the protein CASSPTGGGSFYGYTF.

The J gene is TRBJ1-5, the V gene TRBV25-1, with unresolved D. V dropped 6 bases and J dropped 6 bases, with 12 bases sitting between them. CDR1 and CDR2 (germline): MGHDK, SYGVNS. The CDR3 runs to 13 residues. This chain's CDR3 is CASSLNSGQPQHF. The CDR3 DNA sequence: TGTGCCAGCAGCCTTAACTCCGGTCAGCCCCAGCATTTT.

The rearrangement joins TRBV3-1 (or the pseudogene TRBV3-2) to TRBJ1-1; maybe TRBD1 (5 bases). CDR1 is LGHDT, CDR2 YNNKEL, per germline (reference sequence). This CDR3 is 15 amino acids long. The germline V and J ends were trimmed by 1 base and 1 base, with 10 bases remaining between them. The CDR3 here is CASSQVGGENTEAFF. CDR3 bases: TGTGCCAGCAGCCAAGTCGGGGGGGAGAACACTGAAGCTTTCTTT.

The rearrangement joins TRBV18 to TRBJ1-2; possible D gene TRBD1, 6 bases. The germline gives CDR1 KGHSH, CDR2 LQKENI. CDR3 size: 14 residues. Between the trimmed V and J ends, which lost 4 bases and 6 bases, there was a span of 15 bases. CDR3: CASSLEQGIHGYTF. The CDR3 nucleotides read TGTGCCAGCTCACTGGAACAGGGAATCCATGGCTACACCTTC.

The DNA for the CDR3 is TGTGCCAGCAGCTTGGGACAGATAGAAGGCTACACCTTC. It translates to CASSLGQIEGYTF. The chain has TRBV5-4 and TRBJ1-2; TRBD1 is a possible D gene (5 bases). Germline values: CDR1 SGHNT, CDR2 YYREEE (reference sequence). CDR3 length: 13 residues. V dropped 0 bases and J dropped 8 bases, with 11 bases sitting between them.

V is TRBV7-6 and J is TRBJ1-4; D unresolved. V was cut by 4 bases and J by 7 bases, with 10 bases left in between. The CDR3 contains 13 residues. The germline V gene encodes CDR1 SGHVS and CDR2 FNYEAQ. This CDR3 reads CASSYREGEKLFF. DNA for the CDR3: TGTGCCAGCAGCTATCGGGAGGGTGAAAAACTGTTTTTT.

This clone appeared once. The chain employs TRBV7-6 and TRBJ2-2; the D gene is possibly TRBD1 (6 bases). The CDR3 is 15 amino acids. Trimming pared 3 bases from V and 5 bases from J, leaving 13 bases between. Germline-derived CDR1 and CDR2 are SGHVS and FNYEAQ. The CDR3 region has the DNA TGTGCCAGCAGCTTTTCAGGGGCTAGAACCGGGGAGCTGTTTTTT. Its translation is CASSFSGARTGELFF.

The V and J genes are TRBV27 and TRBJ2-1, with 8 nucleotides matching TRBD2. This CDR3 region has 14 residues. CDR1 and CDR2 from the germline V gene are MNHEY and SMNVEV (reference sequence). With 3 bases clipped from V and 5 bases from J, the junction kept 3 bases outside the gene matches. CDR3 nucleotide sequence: TGTGCCAGCAGTTTCGAGCGGGGGAACAATGAGCAGTTCTTC. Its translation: CASSFERGNNEQFF.

The CDR3 region is CASRDPGQQTSNTGELFF. In nucleotides, the CDR3 is TGTGCCAGCAGGGACCCGGGACAGCAAACCTCGAACACCGGGGAGCTGTTTTTT. This sequence joins TRBV27 and TRBJ2-2, with 7 bases fitting TRBD1. In germline, CDR1 is MNHEY, CDR2 SMNVEV (reference sequence). V dropped 6 bases and J dropped 0; count of bases not matched to a gene: 13. The CDR3 consists of 18 residues.

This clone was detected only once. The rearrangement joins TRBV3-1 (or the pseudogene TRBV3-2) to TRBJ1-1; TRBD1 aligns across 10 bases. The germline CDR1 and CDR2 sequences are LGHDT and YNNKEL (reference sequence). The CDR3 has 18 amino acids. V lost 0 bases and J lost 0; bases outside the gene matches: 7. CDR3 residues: CASSQELGTGEMNTEAFF. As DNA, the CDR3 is TGTGCCAGCAGCCAAGAACTGGGGACAGGGGAGATGAACACTGAAGCTTTCTTT.

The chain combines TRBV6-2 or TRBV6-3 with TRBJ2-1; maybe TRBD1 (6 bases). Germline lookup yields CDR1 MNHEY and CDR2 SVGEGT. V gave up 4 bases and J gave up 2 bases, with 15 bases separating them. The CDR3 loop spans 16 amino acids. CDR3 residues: CASSLTGGRTYNEQFF. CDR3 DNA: TGTGCCAGCAGTTTGACAGGCGGAAGGACCTACAATGAGCAGTTCTTC.

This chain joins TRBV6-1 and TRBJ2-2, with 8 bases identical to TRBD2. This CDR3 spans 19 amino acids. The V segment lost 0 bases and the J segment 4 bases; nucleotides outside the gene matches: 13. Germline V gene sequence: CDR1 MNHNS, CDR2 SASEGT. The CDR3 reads CASSEARVTSGGSTGELFF. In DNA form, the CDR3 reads TGTGCCAGCAGTGAAGCGCGTGTAACGAGCGGGGGTTCCACCGGGGAGCTGTTTTTT.

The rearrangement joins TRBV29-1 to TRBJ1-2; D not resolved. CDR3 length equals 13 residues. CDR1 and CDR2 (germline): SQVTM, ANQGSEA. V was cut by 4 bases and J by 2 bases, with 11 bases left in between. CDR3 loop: CSVAVRVNYGYTF. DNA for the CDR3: TGCAGCGTTGCTGTTCGGGTCAACTATGGCTACACCTTC.

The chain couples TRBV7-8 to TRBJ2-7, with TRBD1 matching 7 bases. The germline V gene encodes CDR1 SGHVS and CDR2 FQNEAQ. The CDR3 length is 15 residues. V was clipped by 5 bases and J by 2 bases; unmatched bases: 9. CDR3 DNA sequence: TGTGCCAGCAGCCTTTACCCGGGACAGACCTACGAGCAGTACTTC. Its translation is CASSLYPGQTYEQYF.

CDR3 nucleotide sequence: TGTGCCAGCAGCGGACTCACTGAAGCTTTCTTT. Protein: CASSGLTEAFF. V and J are TRBV2 and TRBJ1-1; D gene uncertain. In germline, CDR1 is SNHLY, CDR2 FYNNEI. V was cut by 6 bases and J by 4 bases, with 6 bases left in between. The CDR3 sequence is 11 residues long.

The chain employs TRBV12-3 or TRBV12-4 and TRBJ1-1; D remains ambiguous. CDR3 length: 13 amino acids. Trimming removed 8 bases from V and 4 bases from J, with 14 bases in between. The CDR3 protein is CASGRTARTEAFF. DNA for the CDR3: TGTGCCAGCGGGAGGACCGCGCGCACTGAAGCTTTCTTT.

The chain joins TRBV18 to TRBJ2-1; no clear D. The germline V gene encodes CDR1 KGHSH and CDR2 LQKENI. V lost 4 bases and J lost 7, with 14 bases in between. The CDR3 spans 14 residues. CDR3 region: CASSRVAGTNEQFF. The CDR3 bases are TGTGCCAGCTCACGGGTCGCAGGTACTAATGAGCAGTTCTTC.